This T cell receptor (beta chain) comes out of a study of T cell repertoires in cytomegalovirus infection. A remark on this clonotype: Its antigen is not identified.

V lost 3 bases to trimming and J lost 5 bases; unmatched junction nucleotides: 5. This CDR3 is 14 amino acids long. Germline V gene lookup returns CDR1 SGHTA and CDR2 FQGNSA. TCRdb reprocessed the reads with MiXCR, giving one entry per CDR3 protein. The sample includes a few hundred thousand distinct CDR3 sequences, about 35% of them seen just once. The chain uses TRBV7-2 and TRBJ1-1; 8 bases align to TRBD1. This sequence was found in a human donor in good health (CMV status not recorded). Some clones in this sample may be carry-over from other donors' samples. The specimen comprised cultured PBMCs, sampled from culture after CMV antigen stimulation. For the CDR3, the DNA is TGTGCCAGCAGCTTGCAGGGGGCAGGGACTGAAGCTTTCTTT. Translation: CASSLQGAGTEAFF.